A single T cell receptor beta chain is shown here with its context. It lacks a known antigen. No much larger clonotype is one base removed from it; base qualities were not supplied. This specimen comes from a study of CD8 T cells in Susac syndrome (dated by TCRdb to the late 2010s). Context from the whole study: Repertoire sequencing was used to test whether CD8+ T cell activation and differentiation in Susac syndrome was antigen driven. What the study reported, not specific to this receptor: The TCR sequencing and HLA analysis was acknowledged to have included a relatively small number of individuals.

RNA was extracted with the RNeasy kit and roughly 0.45 to 1 ug was reverse transcribed using random hexamers. The immunoSEQ multiplex PCR assay, which covers 54 Vbeta and 13 Jbeta segments, was used to amplify TCR beta CDR3 regions. Bias from PCR amplification was corrected by using a synthetic template baseline for primer optimization and for computational correction. Processing in the source paper ran as follows. Reads were annotated to V, D and J genes per IMGT and analyzed with immunoSEQ Analyzer, keeping only productive sequences. Clonality was calculated as one minus the Shannon entropy normalized by log2 of the number of productive unique sequences. Public and private clones were assessed among the 100 most prevalent clones of each patient and control. A clone was defined as Susac-specific if it was absent from the healthy and MS cohorts, from about 1,100 published viral clones and from other ImmuneACCESS disease sequences. Starting from the raw public reads, TCRdb applied fastp trimming at Q25, assembled clones with MiXCR and retained in-frame beta chains. For every CDR3 protein sequence, its rows merge into one entry that carries the most common genes and DNA. Here the V and J calls rest on TCRdb's processing, not on the authors' analysis. For this sample there are approximately 160,000 distinct CDR3 sequences; 92% appear just once. 0.08% of the sample belongs to the ten largest clones.

Peripheral blood CD8+ and CD4+ T cells from healthy donors, Susac syndrome patients and multiple sclerosis patients were profiled by high-throughput TCR beta sequencing. Healthy donors were included as age- and sex-matched controls. Bulk CD8+ and CD4+ T cells were purified by magnetic negative isolation, while CD8+ TEMRA cells were enriched using FACS. Blood was drawn into EDTA tubes, processed within 24 hours, and PBMCs were isolated by density gradient centrifugation. PBMCs intended for TCR sequencing were cryopreserved in liquid nitrogen and thawed later in a water bath at 37 degrees C. The sorted or isolated CD4+, CD8+ and CD8+ TEMRA cells reached a purity of at least 90%. Sample: CD4+ T cells from PBMCs. This TCR derives from a human donor in good health.

The CDR3 amino acid sequence is: CASSRASGDTDTQYF. In nucleotides, the sequence is TGTGCCAGCAGTCGCGCTAGCGGGGACACAGATACGCAGTATTTT. In this chain, TRBV2 is recombined with TRBJ2-3, and TRBD2 aligns with 9 junction nucleotides. Trimming leaves V shorter by 5 bases and J shorter by 2 bases, with the junction holding 5 bases beyond the gene matches. The CDR3 measures 15 amino acids from cysteine to phenylalanine. CDR3 DNA only is kept here, 45 bases in frame from base 1. As encoded in the germline V gene, CDR1 is SNHLY while CDR2 is FYNNEI.